This T cell receptor beta chain derives from a study of cytomegalovirus exposure and HLA in healthy donors. The study, taken as a whole, reports: TCR beta chains associated with HLA were, in a later analysis, more clonally expanded than equally common others.

The CDR3 has 14 residues. The germline V and J ends were trimmed by 6 bases and 3 bases, with 14 bases remaining between them. In germline, CDR1 is MNHNY, CDR2 SVGAGI (reference sequence). The PCR contained 60 Vbeta and 13 Jbeta primers. TCRdb keeps only in-frame clones here, not all; method: immunoSEQ multiplex PCR. The profile shows 160,000 or so clones, approximately 84% of them singletons. On this clone itself: No antigen is known for it.

The clonotype was recovered from a man younger than 45 in good health and CMV-seronegative. The V and J genes are TRBV6-6 and TRBJ1-1; D is undetermined. Sequencing used PBMCs. For the CDR3, the DNA is TGTGCCAGCAGGATGCAACGAGGAGACACTGAAGCTTTCTTT. This gives the protein CASRMQRGDTEAFF.